The entry below gives a single T cell receptor (beta chain) sequence along with its context. The protocol was immunoSEQ multiplex PCR, while the TCRdb copy is restricted to in-frame clones and leaves out a portion. The table has hundreds of thousands of clones, about 64% seen once. This sample is drawn from a study of cytotoxic CD8 clonotypes in ibrutinib-treated CLL. The CDR3 spans 15 residues. Per germline, CDR1 SGHRS and CDR2 YFSETQ. V lost 4 bases, J lost 2 bases, and 16 bases lay in between. Sequences were derived from PBMCs, sampled after 36 months of ibrutinib treatment. V and J are TRBV5-1 and TRBJ2-7; tentative D call: TRBD2 (6 bases). This sequence was found in a human donor with chronic lymphocytic leukemia. The CDR3, as DNA: TGCGCCAGCAGCCGGAGGGTAGCGGACCCCTACGAGCAGTACTTC. This gives the protein CASSRRVADPYEQYF. The entire variable domain, with the rest obtained from reference TRBV5-1 and TRBJ2-7, is as follows: KAGVTQTPRYLIKTRGQQVTLSCSPISGHRSVSWYQQTPGQGLQFLFEYFSETQRNKGNFPGRFSGRQFSNSRSEMNVSTLELGDSALYLCASSRRVADPYEQYFGPGTRLTVT.